The clone carrying this T cell receptor beta chain was counted once. Looked up from germline, CDR1 is LGHNA and CDR2 is YSLEER. Trimming shortened V by 0 bases and J by 1 base, and 12 bases separated the two germline ends. The CDR3 is 16 residues long. The data stem from a study of control samples from healthy donors and cancer patients. Data came from immunoSEQ multiplex PCR; TCRdb stores just in-frame clones and leaves some out. The sample carries fewer than 200,000 clones, just over 90% recorded once. The clonotype originates from a woman aged 60-75 years in good health. The chain combines TRBV4-3 with TRBJ1-2; the D gene is possibly TRBD1 (5 bases). Material: blood. The CDR3 DNA reads as TGCGCCAGCAGCCAAGATACAGGAGATTATAACTATGGCTACACCTTC. This codes for CASSQDTGDYNYGYTF.